This TCR beta chain was sequenced in a study of shared clonotypes between healthy human individuals. Study as a whole: Three plates each covered CD4 naive and memory; CD8 naive two, CD8 memory one. Findings of the study overall: Sampling used blood alone; tissue repertoires probably differ.

Deep was the level at which the assay was run. Profiling relied on immunoSEQ multiplex PCR, and the TCRdb table lists in-frame clones only, not all of them. The repertoire holds 800,000 to 1,200,000 clones, with around 78% as singletons. Adult Caucasians living in Nashville, Tennessee made up all of the donors. The CDR3 spans 14 residues. Trimming pared 0 bases from V and 2 bases from J, leaving 7 bases between. From germline, CDR1 is MNHEY and CDR2 SVGAGI. Details on this clone: Its antigen is still unknown.

V gene TRBV6-5 combines with J gene TRBJ2-5, with D uncertain. Sample: memory CD4+ T cells from PBMCs. Subset described: CD45RA-negative fraction. The sequence came from a man between 18 and 29 years old in good health. Some clones in this sample may be carry-over from other donors' samples. This CDR3 reads CASSYSPQQETQYF. CDR3 nucleotides: TGTGCCAGCAGTTACTCCCCCCAACAAGAGACCCAGTACTTC.